This T cell receptor beta chain emerged from a study of OX40 agonist ivuxolimab in advanced cancers. Turning to the study itself: Patients' therapy was ivuxolimab, an antibody that acts as an agonist of OX40 (CD134). Study-level points and caveats: In CD8+ T cells, expanded clones were on average more numerous than in CD4+. Dose levels from 0.1 to 3.0 mg/kg saw CD4+ and CD8+ blood T cells expand clonally by week 6.

Remarks on this clone: Its antigen is still unknown.

The CDR3 loop spans 16 amino acids. Germline CDR1 is SGHDN and CDR2 is FVKESK. V lost 6 bases, J lost 4 bases, and 12 bases stayed unmatched. Using immunoSEQ multiplex PCR, the repertoire was profiled, and TCRdb retains in-frame clones only, with some absent. The sample carries 55,000 to 70,000 clones, about 94% recorded once. The sequence was obtained from an adult with an advanced solid tumor such as melanoma, head and neck, liver or kidney cancer. The sample consisted of CD4+ or CD8+ T cells sorted from blood, taken in a trial of the OX40 agonist ivuxolimab. This chain links TRBV14 with TRBJ2-3, with TRBD2 matching over 8 bases. The CDR3 DNA follows: TGTGCCAGCAGGTCCGGGACTAGGGTGTATGCAGATACGCAGTATTTT. It specifies CASRSGTRVYADTQYF.